One T cell receptor beta chain is described in this entry. Antigen specificity is unknown. The data stem from a study of cytomegalovirus exposure and HLA in healthy donors. Study results and limitations: Upon later analysis, TCR association rates were observed to vary by HLA locus, being highest for DRB1 and lowest for HLA-C.

Germline CDR1 is MNHNS and CDR2 is SASEGT. The CDR3 totals 14 residues. Researchers ran the PCR with 60 Vbeta and 13 Jbeta primers. The table came from immunoSEQ multiplex PCR; TCRdb's copy has only in-frame clones and leaves some out. The profile covers roughly 100,000 clones, with just over 70% appearing a single time and roughly 0.76% taken by the ten largest. The genes are TRBV6-1 and TRBJ2-5; 7 positions match TRBD2. The better agreement between TRBJ2-7 and the DNA end casts doubt on the J call. This receptor was taken from a boy younger than 18 in good health and CMV-seronegative. Sequencing was performed on PBMCs. The CDR3 DNA reads as TGTGCCAGCAGTGGCCGCGGGAGCTCCTACGAGCAGTACTTC. Translation gives CASSGRGSSYEQYF.